This TCR beta chain was obtained from a study of PD-1 blockade in classical Hodgkin lymphoma (dated by TCRdb to 2018 to 2020). Describing the broader study: Nivolumab dosing was 3 mg/kg intravenously every 2 weeks, continuing until either disease progression or unacceptable toxicity. The study used CyTOF and TCR beta sequencing to define a peripheral blood immune signature of response to PD-1 blockade in classical Hodgkin lymphoma.

Note on this clone: Its antigen has not been determined. No base qualities exist here, and no much larger clone lies one base off it.

What the work shows at the level of the full study, not this receptor alone: The study was restricted to a single clinical trial cohort, and the causes of repertoire differences, possibly disease activity or prior therapy, were left undefined. Baseline TCR diversity was reported to be lower in newly diagnosed patients than in healthy donors and to be lower still in relapsed/refractory patients. A significant rise by C4D1 was seen in CD4+ but not CD8+ TCR diversity (p=0.0027 vs p=0.16), with the rise being most apparent in complete responders (p=0.02). Trial patients achieving complete response had baseline diversity similar to newly diagnosed patients, whereas partial responders and progressors had significantly lower diversity. Lower diversity was observed in patients in whom nivolumab was started less than 1 year after ASCT, and these patients were excluded from later analyses so that confounding by immune reconstitution would be avoided.

The CDR3, cysteine through phenylalanine, is 16 amino acids long. The retained sequence is limited to the CDR3, 48 bases, with the frame set at the first base. Taken from the germline V gene, the CDR1 and CDR2 loops are SGDLS and YYNGEE. Here V drops 0 bases and J drops 5 bases, and the junction holds 9 bases not matched to any gene. Genomic DNA was extracted with the Qiagen DNeasy kit from unsorted PBMCs and from negatively selected CD4+ and CD8+ fractions. Amplification of TCR beta CDR3 regions was done by immunoSEQ multiplex PCR with primers that anneal to V and J segments. A synthetic immune receptor repertoire was used to minimize amplification bias, and remaining bias was computationally removed after sequencing. In the paper's pipeline: Custom Python scripts were used to quantify repertoire diversity as the Shannon entropy index. Unsorted, CD4+ and CD8+ repertoires were analyzed separately, except in combined analyses where CD4+ and CD8+ sequences were merged in silico. Clonal expansion was defined as at least a 2-fold frequency increase after treatment relative to C1D1, with a pseudocount of 0.5 for undetected baseline clones. Singleton clones were defined as clones with 0 or 1 copy at C1D1, and non-singleton clones were defined as clones with 2 or more copies. By matching protein sequences in sorted samples from the same patient, clones expanded in unsorted samples were annotated as CD4+, CD8+ or unknown. Wilcoxon tests were applied to paired samples to test diversity changes from C1D1 to C4D1. This immuneACCESS table, as held by TCRdb, lists in-frame sequences with V and J called but not all clones. Of the missing ones, under half trace to an unresolved V gene in checked studies; the others have no known cause. That table gives V, J and clone size, and the DNA gave D and trimming. The sample table contains a few thousand clones; only one count was recorded for about 71% of them. Roughly 51% of the sample is taken by the ten largest.

Interpreted using the paper, the time point label stands for: cycle 1 day 1 (C1D1), immediately before nivolumab initiation. All trial patients had relapsed after autologous stem cell transplantation, with cohorts A, B and C differing in prior brentuximab vedotin exposure. The trial cohort included 50 or so patients with relapsed/refractory classical Hodgkin lymphoma, and each patient had a best overall response of complete response, partial response or progressive disease. In the multi-cohort phase II CheckMate 205 trial, trial patients received single-agent nivolumab. Best overall response was determined by an independent review committee according to the 2007 International Working Group response criteria. Trial PBMCs were collected immediately before nivolumab initiation (C1D1) and during therapy at cycle 2 day 1 and cycle 4 day 1. Peripheral blood was collected in 8 mL Vacutainer Cell Preparation Tubes, from which PBMCs were isolated by centrifugation and then cryopreserved.

The chain is assembled from TRBV9 and TRBJ2-3, and TRBD2 matches 7 of the central bases. The sample consisted of peripheral blood mononuclear cells (PBMCs), taken at baseline. The TCR sequence derives from a human donor with classical Hodgkin lymphoma. The CDR3 reads as follows: CASSVGGRALEDTQYF. The DNA sequence is given as TGTGCCAGCAGCGTAGGAGGGAGGGCCTTGGAAGATACGCAGTATTTT.